The 22 T cell receptor beta chains below all came from one sample that was sequenced in a study of T-cell reconstitution after alpha-beta-depleted transplantation in children. Preparation of the TCRbeta library was carried out with unique molecular identifiers. One entry per CDR3 protein results from TCRdb running MiXCR on the PCR reads. Among approximately 240,000 distinct CDR3 sequences listed, approximately 9% were seen once. The sample in question was PBMCs from the stem cell graft donor, obtained from the stem cell graft. These receptors were taken from a human donor who donated a stem cell graft to a child with acute lymphoblastic leukemia.

DNA for the CDR3: TGCGCCAGCAGTGACAATTCTATCAACTATGGCTACACCTTC. Its translation: CASSDNSINYGYTF. The genes are TRBV10-2 and TRBJ1-2; D not certain. The CDR3 sequence is 14 residues long. The germline V and J ends were trimmed by 3 bases and 2 bases, with 10 bases remaining between them. The germline gives CDR1 WSHSY, CDR2 SAAADI.

This clonotype was detected only a few times. The chain has TRBV10-2 and TRBJ2-7; D is possibly TRBD2 (6 bases). The V gene lost 6 bases and the J gene lost 2 bases, with 14 bases spanning the gap. Germline lookup yields CDR1 WSHSY and CDR2 SAAADI. CDR3 size: 14 residues. CDR3 coding DNA: TGCGCCAGCAGGGCCGGGACTTCCGCCTACGAGCAGTACTTC. Translating it yields CASRAGTSAYEQYF.

The rearrangement uses TRBV5-1 and TRBJ2-7, with TRBD1 matching 7 bases. Germline V lookup: CDR1 SGHRS, CDR2 YFSETQ. The CDR3 sequence is 15 residues long. The J segment lost 2 bases and the V segment lost 4 bases, leaving 9 bases of the junction unmatched. The CDR3 region has the DNA TGCGCCAGCAGCCCCTACGACAGGGAAACCTACGAGCAGTACTTC. Translated: CASSPYDRETYEQYF.

This clonotype was seen many times. The gene calls are TRBV3-1 and TRBJ2-7; D could derive from TRBD1 or TRBD2 (6 bases each). V was trimmed by 0 bases and J by 2 bases, leaving 14 bases between them. CDR1 is LGHDT and CDR2 is YNNKEL in the germline V gene (reference sequence). This CDR3 has 16 amino acids. The CDR3 DNA is TGTGCCAGCAGCCAAGATGGTGGAGGGACAACCTACGAGCAGTACTTC. As protein: CASSQDGGGTTYEQYF.

This clonotype was seen repeatedly, ten times or more. The chain couples TRBV2 to TRBJ1-1; 9 nucleotides line up with TRBD1. Germline CDR1 is SNHLY and CDR2 is FYNNEI. The CDR3 length is 16 residues. V lost 6 bases, J lost 4 bases, and 12 bases stayed unmatched. CDR3 in DNA: TGTGCCAGCAGCTACACCGGGACAGGGTTCTCCACTGAAGCTTTCTTT. Its translation: CASSYTGTGFSTEAFF.

V and J are TRBV10-3 and TRBJ2-1, with 8 bases that match TRBD2. CDR1 and CDR2 from the germline V gene are ENHRY and SYGVKD. The J segment lost 1 base and the V segment lost 9 bases, leaving 5 bases of the junction unmatched. This CDR3 is 14 amino acids long. This CDR3 is CAMATSESYNEQFF. The CDR3, as DNA: TGTGCCATGGCGACTAGCGAATCCTACAATGAGCAGTTCTTC.

This sequence joins TRBV12-3 or TRBV12-4 and TRBJ1-5; the D gene is possibly TRBD1 (5 bases). Trimming took 2 bases from V and 4 from J, leaving 15 bases between them. This CDR3 is 16 amino acids long. This CDR3 reads CASSLSLWDRNQPQHF. The CDR3 nucleotides read TGTGCCAGCAGTTTAAGTTTGTGGGACCGAAATCAGCCCCAGCATTTT.

Concerning this clonotype itself: This may be a read error: a much more frequent sequence differs by one nucleotide. The rearrangement links TRBV6-4 to TRBJ1-4; D is undetermined. The V gene lost 5 bases and the J gene lost 9 bases, with 13 bases spanning the gap. Germline CDR1 reads MRHNA; CDR2 reads SNTAGT. The CDR3 length is 13 residues. In nucleotides, the CDR3 is TGTGCCAGCAGTCTCAGGATTGGGAAAAAACTGTTTTTT. Translating gives CASSLRIGKKLFF.

In its sample, this clonotype was seen many times. This chain uses TRBV5-1 with TRBJ2-1; 9 nucleotides line up with TRBD1. The CDR3 runs to 15 residues. The J segment lost 8 bases and the V segment lost 3 bases, leaving 9 bases of the junction unmatched. The V gene's germline CDR1 is SGHRS and CDR2 YFSETQ. CDR3 protein: CASSYRGREIDEQFF. CDR3 bases: TGCGCCAGCAGCTACAGGGGGCGCGAAATTGATGAGCAGTTCTTC.

Only a few counts were recorded for this clonotype. This rearrangement joins TRBV12-3 or TRBV12-4 to TRBJ1-2, with 7 bases that match TRBD1. The V segment lost 5 bases and the J segment 7 bases; nucleotides outside the gene matches: 13. CDR3 length equals 15 residues. The CDR3 DNA follows: TGTGCCAGCAGTACGGGGACAGCTGGACGGGGTGGCTACACCTTC. It encodes CASSTGTAGRGGYTF.

This clonotype was counted at least ten times. This chain connects TRBV6-5 to TRBJ2-2; D is possibly TRBD1 (5 bases). Germline values: CDR1 MNHEY, CDR2 SVGAGI. V lost 2 bases and J 3 bases, leaving 10 bases between the germline ends. This CDR3 comprises 15 residues. CDR3 bases: TGTGCCAGCAGTTACACGGACACACACACCGGGGAGCTGTTTTTT. This codes for CASSYTDTHTGELFF.

This clonotype showed up many times. The V call is TRBV27, the J call TRBJ2-6, with D hard to call. Trimming took 3 bases from V and 2 from J, leaving 5 bases between them. Germline values: CDR1 MNHEY, CDR2 SMNVEV (reference sequence). CDR3 length: 14 residues. As DNA, the CDR3 is TGTGCCAGCAGTTTTTCGGCTGGGGCCAACGTCCTGACTTTC. Its protein product is CASSFSAGANVLTF.

About this clonotype: A read error is possible here, since a much larger clone lies one base away. The rearrangement joins TRBV21-1 to TRBJ2-2; TRBD1, as called in the table, went unchecked against the DNA. TRBV21-1 counts as a pseudogene. The CDR3 has 15 residues. The DNA of the CDR3 is TGTGCCAGCAGCACATGGTGGGGCTGCCCCGGGGAGCTGTTTTTT. Encoded protein: CASSTWWGCPGELFF.

A few counts support this clonotype. V gene TRBV29-1 combines with J gene TRBJ1-2; 11 positions match TRBD1. The CDR3 is made up of 13 amino acids. Germline lookup yields CDR1 SQVTM and CDR2 ANQGSEA. V dropped 7 bases and J dropped 7; count of bases not matched to a gene: 8. CDR3 nucleotide sequence: TGCAGCGCGTCAGGACAGGGGGCAAGTGGCTACACCTTC. This sequence encodes CSASGQGASGYTF.

The chain is built from TRBV6-2 or TRBV6-3 and TRBJ2-1; the match to TRBD1 covers 9 bases. CDR1 and CDR2 (germline): MNHEY, SVGEGT. This CDR3 has 14 amino acids. V lost 6 bases and J lost 8; bases outside the gene matches: 8. The chain's CDR3 is CASSLTGGSHEQFF. CDR3 nucleotide sequence: TGTGCCAGCAGCTTGACAGGGGGTAGCCATGAGCAGTTCTTC.

At least ten counts were recorded for this clonotype. The gene calls are TRBV4-1 and TRBJ1-2; 9 bases map to TRBD1. V shed 1 base and J 6 bases; nucleotides not matched to a gene: 6. Germline V gene data show CDR1 as MGHRA and CDR2 as YSYEKL. This CDR3 is 15 amino acids long. CDR3 DNA: TGCGCCAGCAGCCAAGTGTTTAGGACAGGGGATGGCTACACCTTC. Its protein is CASSQVFRTGDGYTF.

This clonotype was seen only a few times. This chain connects TRBV3-1 to TRBJ1-1, with 9 bases matching TRBD1. In germline, CDR1 is LGHDT, CDR2 YNNKEL (reference sequence). Unmatched junction bases numbered 6, after V lost 4 bases and J lost 6 bases. This CDR3 spans 14 amino acids. CDR3 region: CASSPTGGEAEAFF. The CDR3 DNA reads as TGTGCCAGCAGCCCGACAGGGGGAGAGGCTGAAGCTTTCTTT.

This clonotype was observed at least ten times. The chain recombines TRBV4-3 with TRBJ2-1; D may be TRBD2 (7 bases). V was trimmed by 0 bases and J by 2 bases, leaving 11 bases between them. This CDR3 contains 16 residues. CDR1 is LGHNA, CDR2 YSLEER, per germline. In nucleotides, the CDR3 is TGCGCCAGCAGCCAAGATATAGGGGGGGCCTACAATGAGCAGTTCTTC. It translates to CASSQDIGGAYNEQFF.

This clonotype was seen at least ten times. This rearrangement joins TRBV7-2 to TRBJ2-5; 9 bases fit TRBD2. The length of the CDR3 is 16 residues. V lost 2 bases, J lost 1 base, and 5 bases stayed unmatched. Germline loops: CDR1 SGHTA, CDR2 FQGNSA. This CDR3 is CASSLSGGLLQETQYF. The CDR3 nucleotides read TGTGCCAGCAGCTTAAGCGGGGGGCTCCTCCAAGAGACCCAGTACTTC.

This clonotype was observed a handful of times. One junction end disagrees with the germline gene, perhaps due to a read error. The CDR3 DNA reads as TGCAGCGCTGAAGTCACTGGGGGGTCCATCGGGGAGCTGTTTTTT. Residues: CSAEVTGGSIGELFF. This chain links TRBV29-1 with TRBJ2-2; a possible D gene is TRBD2 (6 bases). There are 15 residues in the CDR3. Germline CDR1 SQVTM, CDR2 ANQGSEA.

The chain couples TRBV7-6 to TRBJ1-3; 7 bases are a match to TRBD1. V was clipped by 1 base and J by 0 bases; unmatched bases: 12. The CDR3 extends over 19 amino acids. CDR1 SGHVS and CDR2 FNYEAQ come from the germline V gene. The CDR3 reads CASSLEGARPGSSGNTIYF. The CDR3 nucleotides are TGTGCCAGCAGCTTAGAGGGGGCACGCCCGGGTAGCTCTGGAAACACCATATATTTT.

This chain joins TRBV27 and TRBJ2-7, with D perhaps assigned TRBD1 or TRBD2 (5 bases each). V lost 1 base and J lost 3, with 13 bases in between. CDR1 is MNHEY, CDR2 SMNVEV, per germline (reference sequence). This CDR3 region has 15 residues. The CDR3 region has the DNA TGTGCCAGCAGTTTATTGGGGGTTCCAGACTACGAGCAGTACTTC. This translates into CASSLLGVPDYEQYF.